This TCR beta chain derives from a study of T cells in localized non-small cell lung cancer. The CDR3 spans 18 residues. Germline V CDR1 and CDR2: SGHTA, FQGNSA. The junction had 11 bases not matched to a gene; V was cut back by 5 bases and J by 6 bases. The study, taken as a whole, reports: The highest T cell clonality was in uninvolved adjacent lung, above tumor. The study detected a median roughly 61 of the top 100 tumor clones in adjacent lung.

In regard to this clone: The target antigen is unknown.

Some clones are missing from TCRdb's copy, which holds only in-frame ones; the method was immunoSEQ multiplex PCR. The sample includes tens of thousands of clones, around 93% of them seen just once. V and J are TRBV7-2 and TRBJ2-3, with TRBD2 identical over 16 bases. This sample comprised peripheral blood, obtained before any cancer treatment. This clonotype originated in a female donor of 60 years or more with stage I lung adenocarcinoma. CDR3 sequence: CASSPNPGLAGGGDTQYF. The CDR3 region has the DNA TGTGCCAGCAGCCCTAACCCGGGACTAGCGGGAGGGGGGGATACGCAGTATTTT. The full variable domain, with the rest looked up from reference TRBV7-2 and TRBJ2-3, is GAGVSQSPSNKVTEKGKDVELRCDPISGHTALYWYRQSLGQGLEFLIYFQGNSAPDKSGLPSDRFSAERTGGSVSTLTIQRTQQEDSAVYLCASSPNPGLAGGGDTQYFGPGTRLTVL.